Listed below are T cell receptor beta chains from one sample, sequenced in a study of beta chain features in type 1 diabetes. Produced via immunoSEQ multiplex PCR; TCRdb's table is partial and in-frame only. This repertoire shows under 500,000 clones, 30% found once; its top ten account for around 0.065%. Material: naive CD4+ T cells from blood. These receptors were obtained from a man between 18 and 35 years old in good health. CDR3s include the opening cysteine and the closing phenylalanine or tryptophan. A D gene is named only where the DNA matches it firmly. Size values are once, few and many counts, or a class for expanded clones, and some rows have none.

>TRBV4-2|TRBD2|NA|TRBJ2-1
TGTGCCAGCAGCCAAGATATGGGACTAGCGGCCAAGGCCTACAATGAGCAGTTCTTC
CASSQDMGLAAKAYNEQFF
>TRBV7-8|TRBD1|NA|TRBJ2-7
TGTGCCAGCAGTACCTTGGACAGGGTTTACGACGAGCAGTACTTC
CASSTLDRVYDEQYF
>TRBV10-3|NA|few|TRBJ2-1
TGTGCCATCAGTGTGCTGGGGGGCAATGAGCAGTTCTTC
CAISVLGGNEQFF
>TRBV5-1|NA|few|TRBJ2-1
TGCGCCAGCAGCTTGGAGGGGAGCTCCTACAATGAGCAGTTCTTC
CASSLEGSSYNEQFF
>TRBV28|NA|few|TRBJ2-4
TGTGCCAGCCGACAGGGAGGAAAAAACATTCAGTACTTC
CASRQGGKNIQYF
>TRBV28|TRBD1|few|TRBJ2-4
TGTGCCAGCAGTCCCGGACAGGGAGGCACCAAAAACATTCAGTACTTC
CASSPGQGGTKNIQYF
>TRBV30|TRBD1|few|TRBJ2-7
TGTGCCTGGAGTATTGGGACAGGGGGTTACGAGCAGTACTTC
CAWSIGTGGYEQYF
>TRBV19|NA|few|TRBJ2-6
TGTGCCAGTACCGCGACAGGTGACTCTGGGGCCAACGTCCTGACTTTC
CASTATGDSGANVLTF
>TRBV18|NA|few|TRBJ2-1
TGTGCCAGCTCACCGGGCACGTACAATGAGCAGTTCTTC
CASSPGTYNEQFF
>TRBV29-1|NA|NA|TRBJ2-1
TGCAGCGTCATTCTAGCGAGCTCCTACAATGAGCAGTTCTTC
CSVILASSYNEQFF
>TRBV4-2|NA|NA|TRBJ1-4
TGTGCCAGCAGCCAAGGGGATGCTAATGAAAAACTGTTTTTT
CASSQGDANEKLFF
>TRBV18|NA|NA|TRBJ2-3
TGTGCCAGCTCACCTAGGACAGCCACAGATACGCAGTATTTT
CASSPRTATDTQYF
>TRBV7-9|TRBD2|NA|TRBJ2-1
TGTGCCAGCAGCTTAGTTTCCGGACTAGCGTTCTACAATGAGCAGTTCTTC
CASSLVSGLAFYNEQFF
>TRBV27|NA|few|TRBJ2-3
TGTGCCAGCAGTTTGGGAAACTTGGCGGATACGCAGTATTTT
CASSLGNLADTQYF